This T cell receptor (beta chain) was found in a study of blood T cell repertoires in COVID-19. Overall study context: Samples taken during acute and convalescent COVID-19 were collected in the United States, Italy and Spain. Sample material is recorded as cDNA or gDNA derived from T cells, B-cell-depleted T cells, or PBMCs.

Authors' data handling: Estimated nucleated cell counts came from reference gene primer amplification. Assay used: immunoSEQ multiplex PCR; TCRdb lists only in-frame clones, some missing. Clone size and the V and J calls come from that table; the DNA yielded D and trimming. The sample shows just under 70,000 clones, 80% to 90% of them seen only once. Germline V gene lookup returns CDR1 SNHLY and CDR2 FYNNEI. Losses at the gene ends were 7 bases for V and 2 bases for J; bases not matched to a gene: 6. There are 14 residues in the CDR3. The genes are TRBV2 and TRBJ2-7; TRBD1 aligns across 9 bases. Sequenced: peripheral blood. The sequence came from a man aged 30 to 45 with acute or convalescent COVID-19. CDR3 protein: CASKVGDRAYEQYF. CDR3 bases: TGTGCCAGCAAGGTTGGGGACAGGGCCTACGAGCAGTACTTC.